Listed below are T cell receptor beta chains from one sample, sequenced in a study of blood T cell repertoires in COVID-19. Assay: immunoSEQ multiplex PCR; the TCRdb copy retains only in-frame clones and omits some. The sample holds 300,000 to 400,000 clones, 90% seen once. Sequencing used PBMCs or T cells enriched from blood (not recorded which). The receptors come from a woman in her twenties or thirties who had been exposed to COVID-19. CDR3s include the opening cysteine and the closing phenylalanine or tryptophan. D genes are given only for firm matches. The listing skips clone size in some rows; elsewhere it reads once, few, many or a size class.

clone_size j_call v_call d_call cdr3_nt cdr3_aa
once TRBJ1-4 TRBV6-1 TRBD1 TGTGCCAGCAGTGATAGAGGGACAGGGTATGAAAAACTGTTTTTT CASSDRGTGYEKLFF
. TRBJ1-1 TRBV9 TRBD1 TGTGCCAGCAGCGGATGGACAGGGACGAACACTGAAGCTTTCTTT CASSGWTGTNTEAFF
. TRBJ2-5 TRBV18 . TGTGCCAGCTCACCGAATCCCGGCCTAACTAGTACGCAAGAGACCCAGTACTTC CASSPNPGLTSTQETQYF
. TRBJ2-5 TRBV7-2 TRBD2 TGTGCCAGCAGCTTAGTGGGTAGCGGGGGAGGAGAGACCCAGTACTTC CASSLVGSGGGETQYF
. TRBJ1-2 TRBV5-1 TRBD1 TGCGCCAGCAGCTGGGGACAGGGTCAAGCTAACTATGGCTACACCTTC CASSWGQGQANYGYTF
. TRBJ1-1 TRBV6-2/TRBV6-3 . TGTGCCAGCAGTTACTCGAGGAAACAGGGAGTCGGGAACACTGAAGCTTTCTTT CASSYSRKQGVGNTEAFF
. TRBJ1-2 TRBV6-5 . TGTGCCAGCAGTCAGACACCCGATAACTATGGCTACACCTTC CASSQTPDNYGYTF
. TRBJ1-2 TRBV14 . TGTGCCAGCAGCCAAGACCAGGGGCATCCCTATGGCTACACCTTC CASSQDQGHPYGYTF
. TRBJ1-2 TRBV12-3/TRBV12-4 . TGTGCCAGCAGTACGCTACAGACCTATGGCTACACCTTC CASSTLQTYGYTF
. TRBJ2-3 TRBV7-3 TRBD2 TGTGCCAGCAGCTTAAGGCGGGGGGGCCCAGATACGCAGTATTTT CASSLRRGGPDTQYF
. TRBJ2-3 TRBV11-2 . TGTGCCAGCAGCCCCGTCAGCGGAACTAGCACAGATACGCAGTATTTT CASSPVSGTSTDTQYF
. TRBJ1-4 TRBV18 TRBD1 TGTGCCAGCTCACCAGGACAGGGGGTTAATGAAAAACTGTTTTTT CASSPGQGVNEKLFF
. TRBJ1-1 TRBV12-5 . TGTGCTAGTGGTTTTTGGGGCGACACTGAAGCTTTCTTT CASGFWGDTEAFF
. TRBJ1-6 TRBV21-1 . TGTGCCCCAGCGGGGGAGGGCCGGAGGGATTCACCCCTCCACTTT CAPAGEGRRDSPLHF
. TRBJ1-1 TRBV7-9 . TGTGCCAGCAGCGGTCGAAATCGGGACACTGAAGCTTTCTTT CASSGRNRDTEAFF
. TRBJ2-2 TRBV7-9 TRBD1 TGTGCCAGCAGCTTAACGGTCCACAGGGGGCCCGGGGAGCTGTTTTTT CASSLTVHRGPGELFF
once TRBJ2-7 TRBV19 . TGTGCCAGTGGTGAGTACCTGGAGCAGTACTTC CASGEYLEQYF
. TRBJ1-4 TRBV30 . TGTGCCTGGAGTGTACAAGGCGGGACTAATGAAAAACTGTTTTTT CAWSVQGGTNEKLFF
. TRBJ2-5 TRBV9 TRBD2 TGTGCCAGCAGCCCCCGGACTAGCGGGGAAGAGACCCAGTACTTC CASSPRTSGEETQYF
. TRBJ2-7 TRBV11-1 . TGTGCCAGCAGCTCCAACTACTACGAGCAGTACTTC CASSSNYYEQYF
. TRBJ1-6 TRBV27 . TGTGCCAGCAGAGTCGGCCGGTCGTCAGGTTATAATTCACCCCTCCACTTT CASRVGRSSGYNSPLHF
once TRBJ2-1 TRBV7-9 . TGTGCCAGCAGCTTAGCGATCAGGGGTGGAAATGAGCAGTTCTTC CASSLAIRGGNEQFF
. TRBJ1-5 TRBV4-1 . TGCGCCAGCAGCCAAGATAGGACTTATAGCAATCAGCCCCAGCATTTT CASSQDRTYSNQPQHF
. TRBJ2-1 TRBV4-1 TRBD2 TGCGCCAGCAGCCAAAATGCTGGACTAGCGGGGGGTGAGCAGTTCTTC CASSQNAGLAGGEQFF
. TRBJ1-5 TRBV19 TRBD1 TGTGCCAGTAGTAATGGAGGGGGCCAGCCCCAGCATTTT CASSNGGGQPQHF
. TRBJ1-2 TRBV23-1 . TGCGCCAGCAGTCAATCACGAGGGCGCCTCCGTTATGGCTACACCTTC CASSQSRGRLRYGYTF
once TRBJ1-1 TRBV10-3 . TGTGCCAACTCGGACACGCTGGACACTGAAGCTTTCTTT CANSDTLDTEAFF
. TRBJ1-5 TRBV7-8 TRBD1 TGTGCCAGCAGCCCACGACAGGGGGCGGACAATCAGCCCCAGCATTTT CASSPRQGADNQPQHF
. TRBJ2-7 TRBV18 . TGTGCCAGCTCACCACTTTCCGGGACTGTGGGGGAGCAGTACTTC CASSPLSGTVGEQYF
. TRBJ1-2 TRBV2 . TGTGCCAGCAGTGAAGGATCTAATGGCTACACCTTC CASSEGSNGYTF
few TRBJ1-1 TRBV15 . TGTGCCACCAGCCTATCCAGTTCGGATCCCGGGGAGCCAACTGAAGCTTTCTTT CATSLSSSDPGEPTEAFF
. TRBJ2-7 TRBV7-8 TRBD2 TGTGCCAGCAGCACCTACTCCGGGACTAAGGGCTACGAGCAGTACTTC CASSTYSGTKGYEQYF
once TRBJ1-2 TRBV2 . TGTGCCAGCGGAGGGGAGAGCCCCACACGAGGCTACACCTTC CASGGESPTRGYTF
. TRBJ1-2 TRBV30 . TGTGCCTGGAGTGTATATCGGGGGGCCGGGGGCTACACCTTC CAWSVYRGAGGYTF
. TRBJ2-7 TRBV25-1 . TGTGCCAGCAGTTCAGGCGGGCTGTCCTACGAGCAGTACTTC CASSSGGLSYEQYF
. TRBJ2-1 TRBV5-4 . TGTGCCAGCAGCCGCCCCGGGAATGAGCAGTTCTTC CASSRPGNEQFF
few TRBJ2-1 TRBV5-1 . TGCGCCAGCAGCTTGGAGGCGTACAGCTCCTACAATGAGCAGTTCTTC CASSLEAYSSYNEQFF
. TRBJ2-2 TRBV2 . TGTGCCACACACAGGGATTTAGGCACCGGGGAGCTGTTTTTT CATHRDLGTGELFF
. TRBJ1-2 TRBV4-3 . TGCGCCAGCAGCCAAGATAGGACAGTCTATGGCTACACCTTC CASSQDRTVYGYTF
. TRBJ1-4 TRBV24-1 . TGTGCCAGTAAGGGCCGGGATAATGAAAAACTGTTTTTT CASKGRDNEKLFF